A single sample gave rise to the 21 T cell receptor beta chains below, sequenced in a study of blood T cell repertoires in COVID-19 (dated by TCRdb to 2019 to 2021). Libraries were made using the immunoSEQ multiplex PCR assay. TCRdb limited this immuneACCESS table to in-frame rearrangements with V and J called. A share of clones is missing; checked studies link under half to unresolved V genes, and the rest is unexplained. For this sample the table gives about 59,000 clones, of which less than 80% were detected only once. Jointly, the top ten make up around a tenth of the sample. Sequencing was carried out using peripheral blood. The source of these receptors is a human donor in a cohort sampled during active COVID-19.

The V gene is TRBV6-1, the J gene TRBJ1-5, with D perhaps matching TRBD1 (5 bases). The CDR3 covers 16 residues. CDR1 is MNHNS and CDR2 is SASEGT in the germline V gene. Between the trimmed V and J ends, which lost 4 bases and 0 bases, there was a span of 13 bases. The CDR3 reads CASSVGAAPSNQPQHF. DNA for the CDR3: TGTGCCAGCAGTGTAGGGGCGGCTCCTAGCAATCAGCCCCAGCATTTT.

The V call is TRBV6-2 or TRBV6-3, the J call TRBJ2-7; D is undetermined. The CDR3 has 17 amino acids. V was shortened by 0 bases and J by 3 bases, with 18 bases between the two germline ends. The V gene's germline CDR1 is MNHEY and CDR2 SVGEGT. The CDR3 is CASSYSARLGQNYEQYF. CDR3 nucleotides: TGTGCCAGCAGTTACTCAGCCCGGCTAGGTCAAAACTACGAGCAGTACTTC.

CDR3 loop: CASSPTSGNTIYF. The CDR3 region has the DNA TGTGCCAGCAGCCCTACCTCTGGAAACACCATATATTTT. The V and J genes are TRBV5-4 and TRBJ1-3; no clear D. Trimming took off 4 bases at V and 0 bases at J, with 5 bases between the two ends. Germline V gene data show CDR1 as SGHNT and CDR2 as YYREEE (reference sequence). This CDR3 comprises 13 residues.

The CDR3 DNA sequence: TGTGCCAGCAGCCCGCAGGACTATGGCTACACCTTC. Translation: CASSPQDYGYTF. V usage is TRBV7-2 and J usage is TRBJ1-2; D not certain. The CDR3 is 12 residues long. The V and J ends lost 5 bases and 3 bases respectively, with 7 bases between them. Looked up from germline, CDR1 is SGHTA and CDR2 is FQGNSA. The full variable domain, with the rest looked up from reference TRBV7-2 and TRBJ1-2, is GAGVSQSPSNKVTEKGKDVELRCDPISGHTALYWYRQSLGQGLEFLIYFQGNSAPDKSGLPSDRFSAERTGGSVSTLTIQRTQQEDSAVYLCASSPQDYGYTFGSGTRLTVV.

The chain carries TRBV6-6 and TRBJ1-1; 7 bases align to TRBD1. Germline CDR1 is MNHNY and CDR2 is SVGAGI (reference sequence). V was clipped by 6 bases and J by 3 bases; unmatched bases: 4. This CDR3 spans 13 amino acids. Here the CDR3 reads CASRWTGDTEAFF. The DNA of the CDR3 is TGTGCCAGCAGATGGACAGGCGACACTGAAGCTTTCTTT.

This clone was seen a single time. The CDR3 DNA is TGTGCCAGCAGCTTCGGTGGGAGGTGGACAGATACGCAGTATTTT. Translation gives CASSFGGRWTDTQYF. V usage is TRBV7-2 and J usage is TRBJ2-3, with D perhaps TRBD2 (6 bases). Germline CDR1 reads SGHTA; CDR2 reads FQGNSA. V gave up 3 bases and J gave up 3 bases, with 13 bases separating them. The CDR3 runs 15 residues.

The chain is built from TRBV18 and TRBJ1-5, with a weak D call TRBD1 (6 bases). V was cut by 9 bases and J by 6 bases, with 33 bases left in between. The germline V gene encodes CDR1 KGHSH and CDR2 LQKENI. The CDR3 has 19 residues. The CDR3 DNA is TGTGCCAGTCAAACCGGGGGGGCAGGGAAGGGCCCTCTGGGTCAGCCCCAGCATTTT. Translation: CASQTGGAGKGPLGQPQHF.

This clone has only one observation. The V call is TRBV5-1, the J call TRBJ1-4; maybe TRBD1 (6 bases). CDR3 length equals 14 residues. CDR1 and CDR2 (germline): SGHRS, YFSETQ. Trimming took off 1 base at V and 5 bases at J, with 9 bases between the two ends. CDR3 sequence reads: CASSLTGLNEKLFF. The CDR3 DNA reads TGCGCCAGCAGCTTGACAGGGCTGAATGAAAAACTGTTTTTT. The variable domain in full, with the rest retrieved from reference TRBV5-1 and TRBJ1-4, is KAGVTQTPRYLIKTRGQQVTLSCSPISGHRSVSWYQQTPGQGLQFLFEYFSETQRNKGNFPGRFSGRQFSNSRSEMNVSTLELGDSALYLCASSLTGLNEKLFFGSGTQLSVL.

The genes are TRBV14 and TRBJ1-5; maybe TRBD1 (6 bases). Germline V gene sequence: CDR1 SGHDN, CDR2 FVKESK. There are 16 residues in the CDR3. Trimming removed 4 bases at V and 0 bases at J, with 13 bases between. The CDR3 is CASSLRTEHSNQPQHF. The DNA for the CDR3 is TGTGCCAGCAGCCTGCGGACAGAACATAGCAATCAGCCCCAGCATTTT.

The rearrangement links TRBV19 to TRBJ1-6; D may be TRBD1 (6 bases). Germline lookup yields CDR1 LNHDA and CDR2 SQIVND (reference sequence). This CDR3 has 16 amino acids. Trimming removed 2 bases at V and 0 bases at J, with 8 bases between. The CDR3: CASSILDSSYNSPLHF. The DNA of the CDR3 is TGTGCCAGTAGTATACTGGACAGCTCCTATAATTCACCCCTCCACTTT. Full variable domain (remainder filled in from reference TRBV19 and TRBJ1-6): DGGITQSPKYLFRKEGQNVTLSCEQNLNHDAMYWYRQDPGQGLRLIYYSQIVNDFQKGDIAEGYSVSREKKESFPLTVTSAQKNPTAFYLCASSILDSSYNSPLHFGNGTRLTVT.

The V and J genes are TRBV5-1 and TRBJ2-5; 11 bases fit TRBD1. Germline V gene sequence: CDR1 SGHRS, CDR2 YFSETQ. The CDR3 spans 14 residues. V lost 4 bases, J lost 6 bases, and 5 bases stayed unmatched. The CDR3 DNA reads TGCGCCAGCAGCGGCGGGACAGGGGGGAAGACCCAGTACTTC. Translating it yields CASSGGTGGKTQYF. The full variable domain, in which reference TRBV5-1 and TRBJ2-5 provide the parts outside the CDR3, is KAGVTQTPRYLIKTRGQQVTLSCSPISGHRSVSWYQQTPGQGLQFLFEYFSETQRNKGNFPGRFSGRQFSNSRSEMNVSTLELGDSALYLCASSGGTGGKTQYFGPGTRLLVL.

The chain links TRBV24-1 to TRBJ1-2; the D is unclear. CDR1 and CDR2 (germline): KGHDR, SFDVKD. With 5 bases removed from V and 2 bases from J, the gap between germline ends came to 11 bases. The CDR3 spans 14 residues. The CDR3 DNA sequence: TGTGCCACCAGTGCGCGAACGTGGAACTATGGCTACACCTTC. This sequence encodes CATSARTWNYGYTF.

This chain joins TRBV19 and TRBJ1-5; TRBD1 matches 10 bases. The germline V gene encodes CDR1 LNHDA and CDR2 SQIVND (reference sequence). V was clipped by 6 bases and J by 4 bases; unmatched bases: 6. CDR3 length equals 15 residues. CDR3 in DNA: TGTGCCAGTAGGACAGGGGGCGTCGAGAATCAGCCCCAGCATTTT. Encoded protein: CASRTGGVENQPQHF. Based on the CDR3 plus reference TRBV19 and TRBJ1-5, the full variable domain is DGGITQSPKYLFRKEGQNVTLSCEQNLNHDAMYWYRQDPGQGLRLIYYSQIVNDFQKGDIAEGYSVSREKKESFPLTVTSAQKNPTAFYLCASRTGGVENQPQHFGDGTRLSIL.

V usage is TRBV5-1 and J usage is TRBJ2-2, with 16 bases lining up with TRBD2. This CDR3 has 18 residues. The junction had 7 bases not matched to a gene; V was cut back by 4 bases and J by 4 bases. Germline V gene data show CDR1 as SGHRS and CDR2 as YFSETQ. In DNA form, the CDR3 reads TGCGCCAGCAGCCAGGGACTAGCGGGAGGGCAGGTCACCGGGGAGCTGTTTTTT. Amino acid sequence: CASSQGLAGGQVTGELFF.

CDR3 in amino acids: CATSDPEGTGVGYTF. CDR3 in DNA: TGTGCCACCAGTGATCCTGAAGGGACAGGGGTCGGCTACACCTTC. The chain employs TRBV24-1 and TRBJ1-2; TRBD1 matches at 10 bases. The CDR3 loop spans 15 amino acids. Germline loops: CDR1 KGHDR, CDR2 SFDVKD. After removal of 3 bases from V and 8 bases from J, the junction contained 8 bases not matched to a gene.

The V gene is TRBV6-5, the J gene TRBJ2-7, with D tentatively TRBD1 (6 bases). The V and J ends lost 6 bases and 2 bases respectively, with 14 bases between them. The CDR3 has 14 residues. Germline V gene lookup returns CDR1 MNHEY and CDR2 SVGAGI. The CDR3 DNA follows: TGTGCCAGCAGGAACCCGGGACAACCCTACGAGCAGTACTTC. This encodes CASRNPGQPYEQYF.

This clone has just one count. Here the CDR3 DNA reads TGTGCCAGCAGGGATACAGGGGGTGAACCAGATACGCAGTATTTT. It is translated as CASRDTGGEPDTQYF. The V and J genes are TRBV6-5 and TRBJ2-3; 8 nucleotides match TRBD1. Trimming took 6 bases from V and 4 from J; bases not matched to a gene: 9. This CDR3 region has 15 residues. In germline, CDR1 is MNHEY, CDR2 SVGAGI.

V gene TRBV2 combines with J gene TRBJ1-2; 8 bases match TRBD1. After removal of 6 bases from V and 4 bases from J, the junction contained 7 bases not matched to a gene. This CDR3 region has 14 residues. Germline V lookup: CDR1 SNHLY, CDR2 FYNNEI. The CDR3 DNA reads TGTGCCAGCAGAACCACAGGGGGGAGCTATGGCTACACCTTC. It codes for CASRTTGGSYGYTF.

The rearrangement links TRBV4-3 to TRBJ2-1; 7 bases agree with TRBD2. There are 15 residues in the CDR3. Germline V gene sequence: CDR1 LGHNA, CDR2 YSLEER. V lost 1 base and J lost 6; bases outside the gene matches: 6. The CDR3 DNA follows: TGCGCCAGCAGCCAAGGGTTTGGGAGGGCCAATGAGCAGTTCTTC. Residues: CASSQGFGRANEQFF.

The V call is TRBV11-2, the J call TRBJ1-1; no firm D call. The CDR3 runs to 15 residues. The V gene's germline CDR1 is SGHAT and CDR2 FQNNGV. Trimming shortened V by 3 bases and J by 4 bases, and 15 bases separated the two germline ends. The CDR3 loop is CASSLAPGWSTEAFF. CDR3 sequence (DNA): TGTGCCAGCAGCTTGGCGCCGGGGTGGTCCACTGAAGCTTTCTTT.

V gene TRBV11-2 combines with J gene TRBJ1-4, with 7 bases identical to TRBD1. Per germline, CDR1 SGHAT and CDR2 FQNNGV. The CDR3 extends over 17 amino acids. The junction had 14 bases not matched to a gene; V was cut back by 4 bases and J by 6 bases. CDR3 DNA sequence: TGTGCCAGCAGCTCCTCTACCTTACAGGGGCCGCATGAAAAACTGTTTTTT. Its protein product is CASSSSTLQGPHEKLFF.